This T cell receptor (beta chain) was observed in a study of metastatic and nonmetastatic thyroid tumors. Overall study context: Comparison of repertoires was carried out across blood and tumor or nodule tissue from malignant and benign thyroid patients.

General study results and limits: The study reportedly found significantly higher TCR beta diversity in malignant thyroid tumors than benign nodules, in blood and tumor.

Before thyroid surgery, none of the patients had received any treatment. This clone turned up a few times. Its antigen is unidentified. Original analysis: Between-group CDR3 differences, defined by clinicopathological status, yielded a distant-metastasis classifier for papillary thyroid cancer. Through MiXCR, TCRdb re-clonotyped the PCR reads. In this record, the V and J calls reflect TCRdb's handling and not the investigators' own analysis. The sample carries tens of thousands of clones, 16% recorded once. Per germline, CDR1 MNHNS and CDR2 SASEGT. V lost 10 bases to trimming and J lost 1 base, with 10 bases between them. This CDR3 is 12 amino acids long.

The origin of this receptor is a female donor with papillary thyroid cancer or a benign thyroid nodule (not recorded which). Some clones in this sample may be carry-over from other donors' samples. Source material: blood. The chain carries TRBV6-1 and TRBJ1-2; no reliable D call. The CDR3 DNA follows: TGTGCCACAAGTCCTAGTAACTATGGCTACACCTTC. Protein: CATSPSNYGYTF.